This T cell receptor beta chain was sequenced for a study of OX40 agonist ivuxolimab in advanced cancers. Study background: Cohort: around 86% men, mean age around 60, aged roughly 20 to 79.

V was shortened by 6 bases and J by 2 bases, with 5 bases between the two germline ends. Germline CDR1 reads LNHDA; CDR2 reads SQIVND (reference sequence). The CDR3 has 12 amino acids. The assay was immunoSEQ multiplex PCR, and TCRdb's table has in-frame clones only and misses some. The sample has approximately 68,000 clones; more than 70% are singletons. In its sample, this clone was seen once. V and J are TRBV19 and TRBJ2-4; no firm D call. The sequence derives from an adult with an advanced solid tumor such as melanoma, head and neck, liver or kidney cancer. This specimen was CD4+ or CD8+ T cells sorted from blood, taken in a trial of the OX40 agonist ivuxolimab. In DNA, the CDR3 is TGTGCCAGTAGAGGAACCAAAAACATTCAGTACTTC. Amino acid sequence: CASRGTKNIQYF.